Below are 3 T cell receptor beta chains sequenced from a single sample in a study of cytomegalovirus exposure and HLA in healthy donors. In the PCR, 60 Vbeta and 13 Jbeta primers were used. Here immunoSEQ multiplex PCR was the method, and the copy in TCRdb shows in-frame clones only, minus some. The sample consists of about 94,000 clones, around four fifths of them appearing once. Sample: PBMCs. These receptor sequences come from a man in his forties in good health and CMV-seropositive.

J is TRBJ1-4 and V is TRBV7-9; the D is unclear. V was trimmed by 5 bases and J by 6 bases, leaving 16 bases between them. There are 15 residues in the CDR3. Germline-derived CDR1 and CDR2 are SEHNR and FQNEAQ (reference sequence). The CDR3 spells CASSPRVESHEKLFF. The CDR3 DNA sequence: TGTGCCAGCAGCCCCCGGGTGGAAAGTCATGAAAAACTGTTTTTT.

This chain uses TRBV10-3 with TRBJ2-5, with D possibly being TRBD2 (7 bases). With 6 bases removed from V and 3 bases from J, the gap between germline ends came to 11 bases. The CDR3 contains 13 residues. From germline, CDR1 is ENHRY and CDR2 SYGVKD. CDR3 in amino acids: CAIRQGGKETQYF. CDR3 nucleotides: TGTGCCATCAGACAGGGAGGGAAAGAGACCCAGTACTTC.

The chain has TRBV19 and TRBJ2-1; maybe TRBD2 (7 bases). Per the germline V gene, CDR1 is LNHDA and CDR2 is SQIVND (reference sequence). V lost 6 bases and J 9 bases, leaving 15 bases between the germline ends. The CDR3 runs to 13 residues. CDR3 in amino acids: CASSQLGGGEQFF. The CDR3, as DNA: TGTGCCAGTAGCCAGCTAGGGGGGGGTGAGCAGTTCTTC.